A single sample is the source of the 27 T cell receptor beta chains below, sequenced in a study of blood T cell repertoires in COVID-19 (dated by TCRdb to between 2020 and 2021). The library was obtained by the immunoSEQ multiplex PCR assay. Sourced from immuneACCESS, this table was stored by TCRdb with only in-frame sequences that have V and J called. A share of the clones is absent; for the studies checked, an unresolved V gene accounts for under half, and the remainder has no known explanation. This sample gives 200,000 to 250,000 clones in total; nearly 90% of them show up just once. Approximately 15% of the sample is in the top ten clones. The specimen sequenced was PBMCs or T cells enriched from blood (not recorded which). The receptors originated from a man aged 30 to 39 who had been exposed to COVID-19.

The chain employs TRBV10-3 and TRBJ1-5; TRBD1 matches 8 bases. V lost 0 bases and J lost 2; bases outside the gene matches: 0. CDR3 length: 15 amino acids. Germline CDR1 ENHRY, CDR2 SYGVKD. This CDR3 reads CAISESTGGNQPQHF. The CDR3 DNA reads TGTGCCATCAGTGAGTCGACAGGGGGCAATCAGCCCCAGCATTTT.

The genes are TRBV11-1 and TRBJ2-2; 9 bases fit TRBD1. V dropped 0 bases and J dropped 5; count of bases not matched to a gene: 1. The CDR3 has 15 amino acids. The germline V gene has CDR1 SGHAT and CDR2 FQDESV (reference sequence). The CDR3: CASSLAGTGTGELFF. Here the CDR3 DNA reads TGTGCCAGCAGCTTAGCCGGGACAGGGACCGGGGAGCTGTTTTTT. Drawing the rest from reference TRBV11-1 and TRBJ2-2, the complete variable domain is EAEVAQSPRYKITEKSQAVAFWCDPISGHATLYWYRQILGQGPELLVQFQDESVVDDSQLPKDRFSAERLKGVDSTLKIQPAELGDSAMYLCASSLAGTGTGELFFGEGSRLTVL.

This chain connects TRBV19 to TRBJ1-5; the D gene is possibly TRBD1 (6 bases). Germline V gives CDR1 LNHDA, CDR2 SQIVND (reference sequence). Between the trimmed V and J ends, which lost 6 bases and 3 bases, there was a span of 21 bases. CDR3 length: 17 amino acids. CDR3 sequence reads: CASSPGIQGPFNQPQHF. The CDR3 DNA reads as TGTGCCAGTAGCCCGGGCATTCAGGGGCCCTTCAATCAGCCCCAGCATTTT.

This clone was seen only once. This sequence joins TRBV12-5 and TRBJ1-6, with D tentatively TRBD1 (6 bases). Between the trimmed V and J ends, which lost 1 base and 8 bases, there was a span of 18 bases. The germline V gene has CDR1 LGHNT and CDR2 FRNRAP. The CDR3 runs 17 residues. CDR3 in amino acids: CASGLDRGARLDSPLHF. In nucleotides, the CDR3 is TGTGCTAGTGGTTTGGACCGGGGGGCCCGGTTGGATTCACCCCTCCACTTT.

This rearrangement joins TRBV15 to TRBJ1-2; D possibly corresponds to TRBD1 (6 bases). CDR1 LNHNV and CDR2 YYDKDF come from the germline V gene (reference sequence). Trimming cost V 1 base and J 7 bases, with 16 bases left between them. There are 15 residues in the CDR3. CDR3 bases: TGTGCCACCAGCAGAGGCGAGACAGGAAGGGGTGGCTACACCTTC. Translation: CATSRGETGRGGYTF.

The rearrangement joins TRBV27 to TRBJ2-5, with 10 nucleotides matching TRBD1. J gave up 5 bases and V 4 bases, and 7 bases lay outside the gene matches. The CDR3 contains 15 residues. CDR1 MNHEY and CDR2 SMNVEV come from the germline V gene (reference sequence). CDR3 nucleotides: TGTGCCAGCAGTTCTCGACAGGGGGCATGGGAGACCCAGTACTTC. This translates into CASSSRQGAWETQYF.

CDR3 sequence reads: CASSLDGQLNTGELFF. In DNA, the CDR3 is TGTGCCAGCAGCTTGGATGGACAGCTGAACACCGGGGAGCTGTTTTTT. This chain joins TRBV5-4 and TRBJ2-2; D might be TRBD1 (6 bases). Germline assignment: CDR1 SGHNT and CDR2 YYREEE (reference sequence). The germline V and J ends were trimmed by 0 bases and 1 base, with 10 bases remaining between them. CDR3 length equals 16 residues.

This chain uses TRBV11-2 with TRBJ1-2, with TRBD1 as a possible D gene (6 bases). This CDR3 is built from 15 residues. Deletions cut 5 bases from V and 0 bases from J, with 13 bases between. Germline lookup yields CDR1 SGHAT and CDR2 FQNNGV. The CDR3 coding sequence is TGTGCCAGCAGCGGCGGACAGCATACTAACTATGGCTACACCTTC. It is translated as CASSGGQHTNYGYTF.

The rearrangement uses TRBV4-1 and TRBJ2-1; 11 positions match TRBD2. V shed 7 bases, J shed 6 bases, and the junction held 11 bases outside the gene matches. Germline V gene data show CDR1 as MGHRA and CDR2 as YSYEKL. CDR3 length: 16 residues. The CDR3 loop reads CASNPDLAGGPNEQFF. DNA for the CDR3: TGCGCCAGCAACCCCGATCTAGCGGGGGGCCCCAATGAGCAGTTCTTC.

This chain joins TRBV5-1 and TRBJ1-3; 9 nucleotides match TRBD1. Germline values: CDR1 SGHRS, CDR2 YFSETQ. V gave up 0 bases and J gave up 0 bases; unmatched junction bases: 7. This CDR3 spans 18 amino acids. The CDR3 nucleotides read TGCGCCAGCAGCTTGGCCGGGACAGGGACGCTCTCTGGAAACACCATATATTTT. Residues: CASSLAGTGTLSGNTIYF.

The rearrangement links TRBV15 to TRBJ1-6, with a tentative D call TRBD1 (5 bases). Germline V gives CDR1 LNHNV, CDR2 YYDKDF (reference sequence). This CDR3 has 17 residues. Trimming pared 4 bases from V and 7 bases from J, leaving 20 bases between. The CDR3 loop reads CATSTPARWAGNSPLHF. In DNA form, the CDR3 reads TGTGCCACCAGCACTCCTGCTAGGTGGGCAGGGAATTCACCCCTCCACTTT.

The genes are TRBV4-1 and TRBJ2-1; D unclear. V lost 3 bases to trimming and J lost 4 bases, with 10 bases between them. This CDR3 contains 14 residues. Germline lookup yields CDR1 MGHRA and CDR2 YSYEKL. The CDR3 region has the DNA TGCGCCAGCAGCCAGAGACTTGGTTACAATGAGCAGTTCTTC. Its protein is CASSQRLGYNEQFF.

The CDR3 nucleotides read TGTGCCAGCAGCCCCACTAGCGGGGCTGACACCGGGGAGCTGTTTTTT. Translated: CASSPTSGADTGELFF. V and J are TRBV7-8 and TRBJ2-2, with TRBD2 identical over 10 bases. CDR3 length: 16 residues. From germline, CDR1 is SGHVS and CDR2 FQNEAQ. V shed 5 bases and J 3 bases; nucleotides not matched to a gene: 6.

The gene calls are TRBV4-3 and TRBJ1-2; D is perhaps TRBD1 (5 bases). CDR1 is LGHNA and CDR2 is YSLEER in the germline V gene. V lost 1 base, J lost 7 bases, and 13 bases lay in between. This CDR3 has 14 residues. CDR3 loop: CASSQVSKGFGYTF. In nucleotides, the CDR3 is TGCGCCAGCAGCCAAGTTAGTAAGGGGTTTGGCTACACCTTC.

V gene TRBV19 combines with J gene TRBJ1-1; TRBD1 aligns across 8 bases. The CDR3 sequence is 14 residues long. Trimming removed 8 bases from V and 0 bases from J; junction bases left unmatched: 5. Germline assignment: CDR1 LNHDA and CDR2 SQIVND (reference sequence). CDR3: CASSSTGVNTEAFF. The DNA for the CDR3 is TGTGCCAGTTCTTCGACAGGGGTGAACACTGAAGCTTTCTTT.

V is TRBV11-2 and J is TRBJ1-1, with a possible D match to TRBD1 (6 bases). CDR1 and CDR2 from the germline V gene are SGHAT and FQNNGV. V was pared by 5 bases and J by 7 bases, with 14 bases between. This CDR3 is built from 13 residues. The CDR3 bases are TGTGCCAGCAGCCCAACAGGGTCGGGTGAAGCTTTCTTT. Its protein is CASSPTGSGEAFF.

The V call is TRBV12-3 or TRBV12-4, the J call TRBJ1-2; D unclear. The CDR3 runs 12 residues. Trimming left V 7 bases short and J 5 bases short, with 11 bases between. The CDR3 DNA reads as TGTGCCAGCACCCCGGGAGGATATGGCTACACCTTC. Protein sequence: CASTPGGYGYTF.

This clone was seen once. This CDR3 is CASSLVPGTGNSPLHF. The DNA for the CDR3 is TGCGCCAGCAGCTTGGTCCCCGGGACAGGAAATTCACCCCTCCACTTT. The J gene is TRBJ1-6, the V gene TRBV5-1; 8 bases fit TRBD1. CDR1 is SGHRS and CDR2 is YFSETQ in the germline V gene. The CDR3 covers 16 residues. V shed 0 bases and J 7 bases; nucleotides not matched to a gene: 6. The full variable domain, rest sourced from reference TRBV5-1 and TRBJ1-6, is KAGVTQTPRYLIKTRGQQVTLSCSPISGHRSVSWYQQTPGQGLQFLFEYFSETQRNKGNFPGRFSGRQFSNSRSEMNVSTLELGDSALYLCASSLVPGTGNSPLHFGNGTRLTVT.

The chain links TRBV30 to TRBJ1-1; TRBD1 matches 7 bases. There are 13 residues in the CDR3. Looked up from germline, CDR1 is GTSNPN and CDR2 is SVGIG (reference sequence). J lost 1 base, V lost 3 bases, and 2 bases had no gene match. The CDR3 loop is CAWSGQENTEAFF. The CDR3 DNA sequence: TGTGCCTGGAGCGGACAGGAGAACACTGAAGCTTTCTTT.

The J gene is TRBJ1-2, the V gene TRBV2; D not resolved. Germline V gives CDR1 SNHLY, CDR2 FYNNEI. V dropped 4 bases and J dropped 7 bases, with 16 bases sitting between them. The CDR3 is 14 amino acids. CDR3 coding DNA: TGTGCCAGCAGTGCTATAACGAGAGGTTCTGGCTACACCTTC. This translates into CASSAITRGSGYTF.

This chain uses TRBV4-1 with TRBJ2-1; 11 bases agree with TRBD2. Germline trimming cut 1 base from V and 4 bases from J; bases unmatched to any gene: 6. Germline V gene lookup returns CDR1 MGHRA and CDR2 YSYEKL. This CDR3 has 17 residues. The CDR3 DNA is TGCGCCAGCAGCCAAGTGTTAGCGGGGGGGCCTTACAATGAGCAGTTCTTC. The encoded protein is CASSQVLAGGPYNEQFF.

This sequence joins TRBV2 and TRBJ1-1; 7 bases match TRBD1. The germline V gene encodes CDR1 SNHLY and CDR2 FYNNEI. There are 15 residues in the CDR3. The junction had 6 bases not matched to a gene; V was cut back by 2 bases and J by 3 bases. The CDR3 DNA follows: TGTGCCAGCAGTGAACCCGGGACAGCGGACACTGAAGCTTTCTTT. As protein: CASSEPGTADTEAFF. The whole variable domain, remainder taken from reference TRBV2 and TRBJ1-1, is EPEVTQTPSHQVTQMGQEVILRCVPISNHLYFYWYRQILGQKVEFLVSFYNNEISEKSEIFDDQFSVERPDGSNFTLKIRSTKLEDSAMYFCASSEPGTADTEAFFGQGTRLTVV.

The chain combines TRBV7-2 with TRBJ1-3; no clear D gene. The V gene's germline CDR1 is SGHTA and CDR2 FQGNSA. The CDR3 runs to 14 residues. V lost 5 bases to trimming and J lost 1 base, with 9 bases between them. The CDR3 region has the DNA TGTGCCAGCAGCACCTACCTATCTGGAAACACCATATATTTT. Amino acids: CASSTYLSGNTIYF.

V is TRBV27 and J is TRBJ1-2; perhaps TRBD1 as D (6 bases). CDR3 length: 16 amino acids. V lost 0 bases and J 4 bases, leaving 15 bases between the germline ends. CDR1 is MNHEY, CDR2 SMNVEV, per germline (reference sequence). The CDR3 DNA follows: TGTGCCAGCAGTTTATCGAGGGGGGGGCACGGCTATGGCTACACCTTC. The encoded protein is CASSLSRGGHGYGYTF.

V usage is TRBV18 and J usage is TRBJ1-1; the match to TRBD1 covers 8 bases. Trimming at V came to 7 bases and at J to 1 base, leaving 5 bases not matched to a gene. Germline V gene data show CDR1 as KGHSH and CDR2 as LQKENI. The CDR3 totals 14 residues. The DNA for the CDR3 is TGTGCCAGCTACCAGGGACAGGCGAACACTGAAGCTTTCTTT. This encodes CASYQGQANTEAFF.

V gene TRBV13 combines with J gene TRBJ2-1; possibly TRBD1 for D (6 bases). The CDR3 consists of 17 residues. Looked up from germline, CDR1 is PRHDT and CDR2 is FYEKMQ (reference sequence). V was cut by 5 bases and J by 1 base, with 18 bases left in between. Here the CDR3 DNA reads TGTGCCAGCAGCGCAACAGGGTTCGGTGAGTCCTACAATGAGCAGTTCTTC. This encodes CASSATGFGESYNEQFF.

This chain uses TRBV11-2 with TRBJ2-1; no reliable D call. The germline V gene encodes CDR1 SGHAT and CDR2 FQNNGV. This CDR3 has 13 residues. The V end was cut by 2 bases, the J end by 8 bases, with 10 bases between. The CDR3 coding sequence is TGTGCCAGCAGCTTACTGGCTGGTGATGAGCAGTTCTTC. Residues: CASSLLAGDEQFF.